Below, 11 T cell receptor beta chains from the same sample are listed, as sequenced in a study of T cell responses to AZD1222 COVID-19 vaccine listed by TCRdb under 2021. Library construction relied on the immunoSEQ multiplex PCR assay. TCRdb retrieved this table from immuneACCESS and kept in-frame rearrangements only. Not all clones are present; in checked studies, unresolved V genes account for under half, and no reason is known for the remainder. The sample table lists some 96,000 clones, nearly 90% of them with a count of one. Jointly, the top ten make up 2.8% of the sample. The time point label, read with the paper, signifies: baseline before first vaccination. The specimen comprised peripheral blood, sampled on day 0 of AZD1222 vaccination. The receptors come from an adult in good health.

Written as DNA, the CDR3 is TGTGCTAGTGGTCCAGGACAGGGGCTACAAGAGACCCAGTACTTC. This encodes CASGPGQGLQETQYF. The genes are TRBV12-5 and TRBJ2-5, with 9 bases matching TRBD1. Trimming cost V 5 bases and J 2 bases; bases outside gene matches: 6. The germline V gene encodes CDR1 LGHNT and CDR2 FRNRAP. The CDR3 runs 15 residues.

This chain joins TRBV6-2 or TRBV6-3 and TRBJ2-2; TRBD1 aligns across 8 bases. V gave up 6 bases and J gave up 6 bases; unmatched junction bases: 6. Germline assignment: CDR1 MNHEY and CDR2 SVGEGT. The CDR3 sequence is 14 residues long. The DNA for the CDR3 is TGTGCCAGCAGCCCGACAGGGGAAGCCGGGGAGCTGTTTTTT. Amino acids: CASSPTGEAGELFF.

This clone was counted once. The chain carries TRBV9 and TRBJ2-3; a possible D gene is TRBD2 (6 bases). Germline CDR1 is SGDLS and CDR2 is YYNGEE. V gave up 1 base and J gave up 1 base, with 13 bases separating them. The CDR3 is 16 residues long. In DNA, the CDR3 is TGTGCCAGCAGCGTATTGCGCGGGGTTGGCACAGATACGCAGTATTTT. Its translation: CASSVLRGVGTDTQYF. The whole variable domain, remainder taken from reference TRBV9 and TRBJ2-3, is DSGVTQTPKHLITATGQRVTLRCSPRSGDLSVYWYQQSLDQGLQFLIQYYNGEERAKGNILERFSAQQFPDLHSELNLSSLELGDSALYFCASSVLRGVGTDTQYFGPGTRLTVL.

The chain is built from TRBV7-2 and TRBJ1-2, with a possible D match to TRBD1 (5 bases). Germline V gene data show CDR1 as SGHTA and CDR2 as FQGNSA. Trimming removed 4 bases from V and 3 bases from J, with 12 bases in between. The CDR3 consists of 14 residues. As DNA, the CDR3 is TGTGCCAGCAGCTCCGGGACGAATCACTATGGCTACACCTTC. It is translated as CASSSGTNHYGYTF.

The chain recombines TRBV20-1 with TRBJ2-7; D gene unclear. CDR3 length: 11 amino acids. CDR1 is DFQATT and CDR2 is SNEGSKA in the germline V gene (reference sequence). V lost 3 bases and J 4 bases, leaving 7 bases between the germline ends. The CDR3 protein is CSASKEYEQYF. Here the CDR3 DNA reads TGCAGTGCTAGTAAGGAGTACGAGCAGTACTTC.

CDR3: CASSGGQDTEAFF. The CDR3 bases are TGCGCCAGCAGCGGGGGACAGGACACTGAAGCTTTCTTT. The V and J genes are TRBV10-1 and TRBJ1-1; 8 bases align to TRBD1. Looked up from germline, CDR1 is WNHNN and CDR2 is SYGVQD (reference sequence). This CDR3 contains 13 residues. V was clipped by 6 bases and J by 3 bases; unmatched bases: 3.

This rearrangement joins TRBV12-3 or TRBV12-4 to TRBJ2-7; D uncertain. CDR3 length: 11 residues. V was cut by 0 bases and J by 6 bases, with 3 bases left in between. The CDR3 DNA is TGTGCCAGCAGTTTAGCGGGCGAGCAGTACTTC. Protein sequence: CASSLAGEQYF.

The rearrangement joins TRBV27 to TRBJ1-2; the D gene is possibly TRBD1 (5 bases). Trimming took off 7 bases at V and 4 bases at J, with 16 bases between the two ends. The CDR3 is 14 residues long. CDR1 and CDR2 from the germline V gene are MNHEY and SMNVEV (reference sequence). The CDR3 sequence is CASTSGGGGYGYTF. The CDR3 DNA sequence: TGTGCCAGCACTTCGGGGGGGGGTGGCTATGGCTACACCTTC.

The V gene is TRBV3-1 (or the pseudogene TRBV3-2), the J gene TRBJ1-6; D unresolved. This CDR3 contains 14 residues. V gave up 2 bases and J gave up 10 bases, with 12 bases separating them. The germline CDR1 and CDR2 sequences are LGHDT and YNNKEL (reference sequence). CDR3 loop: CASSQSAGVSPLHF. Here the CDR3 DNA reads TGTGCCAGCAGCCAATCGGCAGGTGTGTCACCCCTCCACTTT.

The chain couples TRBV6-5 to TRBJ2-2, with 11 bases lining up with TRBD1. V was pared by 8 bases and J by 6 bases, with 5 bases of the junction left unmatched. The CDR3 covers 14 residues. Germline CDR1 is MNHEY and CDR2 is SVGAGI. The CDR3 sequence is CASEPGQGAGELFF. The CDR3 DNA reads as TGTGCCAGCGAACCGGGACAGGGGGCCGGGGAGCTGTTTTTT.

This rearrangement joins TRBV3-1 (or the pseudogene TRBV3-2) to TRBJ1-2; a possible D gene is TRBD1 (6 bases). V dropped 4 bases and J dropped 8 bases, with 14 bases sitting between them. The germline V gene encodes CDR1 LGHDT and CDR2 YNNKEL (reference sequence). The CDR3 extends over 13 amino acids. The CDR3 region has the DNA TGTGCCAGCAGCCCTAACAGGGTACAGGGCTACACCTTC. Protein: CASSPNRVQGYTF.